This note documents a single TCR beta chain sequence. By its share of the sample, this clonotype is medium-sized (0.01 to 0.1%). What antigen it recognizes has not been identified. No much larger clonotype is one base removed from it; base qualities were not supplied. TCR beta rearrangements were amplified from genomic DNA extracted from peripheral blood rather than from sorted cells or RNA. This specimen belongs to a study of T cell repertoires in aging, cancer and after chemotherapy (dated by TCRdb to the late 2010s). Regarding the complete study: Donors spanned six age groups from 30 or younger to 70 or older, with at least three individuals per group. Peripheral blood TCR beta repertoires from healthy donors and cancer patients were profiled to examine immunoaging and T cell reconstitution after chemotherapy. Alongside under 100 healthy donors serving as a reference group, the cohort included some 210 cancer patients, of whom roughly 91 had hematological cancers and 120 to 130 had solid cancers. Several million TCR reads were contained in the full dataset. Healthy donor control TCR repertoires were recorded over several months to years and showed clear clonal overlap across re-sampling.

Multiplex touch-down PCR with a mixed TRB-A/B primer pool was used to amplify rearranged TRB sequences covering the V, D and J segments. Two consecutive PCR reactions with Phusion HS II polymerase added Illumina adapters and sample indices to the amplicons. After gel purification with the NucleoSpin Gel and PCR Clean-up kit, the amplicons were checked using Qubit and an Agilent 2100 Bioanalyzer. Sequencing of the libraries was done on an Illumina MiSeq with paired-end, single-indexed 600-cycle runs. As for the original processing: TRB sequences were processed with MiXCR versions 2.12 and 3.0.5. Each unique CDR3 nucleotide sequence counted as one clone, and only productive sequences with at least two reads were retained. Repertoire metrics included Shannon diversity, evenness, clonality (one minus evenness), and alpha-parameterized diversity profiles from alpha 0 to 5. Generation probabilities of clones in paired pre- and post-chemotherapy samples were computed with the IGoR algorithm. In TCRdb, the public reads were trimmed at Q25 with fastp and aligned with MiXCR, with productive beta chains retained. One record per CDR3 amino acid sequence lists the most common genes and DNA. The V and J calls come from TCRdb's annotation, not from the publication. In all, the sample holds 5,000 to 6,000 distinct CDR3 sequences, and 25% to 30% of those were seen once. The leading ten clones occupy 6.5% to 9% of the sample.

Points the paper makes about the study in general: Untreated patients with hematological or solid cancers showed significantly lower blood TCR diversity and higher clonality than age-matched healthy donors. According to the authors, the repertoire data do not allow conclusions to be drawn about immunological memory after chemotherapy. Median generation probability increased over the chemotherapy interval in both cancer cohorts, suggesting repertoire reconstitution through rebound thymic output. In healthy donors, the drop in TCR diversity with age came mainly from a loss of richness, whereas in cancer patients a loss of evenness also played a part.

V trim: 5 bases; J trim: 10 bases; unmatched bases: 7. CDR1 and CDR2 were assigned from the germline V gene (reference sequence) as MNHEY and SMNVEV. The CDR3 sequence holds 14 residues, the cysteine and phenylalanine included. Only CDR3 DNA is held: 42 bases, read in frame from base 1. Sequencing was performed on blood. The sequence links TRBV27 to TRBJ1-6, with TRBD1 identical over 8 junction bases. The receptor's source is a human donor in good health. The DNA sequence is given as TGTGCCAGCAGTCCCGGACAGGGTCTATCACCCCTCCACTTT. Translated, this gives CASSPGQGLSPLHF.